The 15 T cell receptor beta chains listed next were all sequenced from one sample in a study of cytomegalovirus exposure and HLA in healthy donors listed by TCRdb under 2017. The library was prepared using the immunoSEQ multiplex PCR assay. For the multiplex PCR, a mixture combining 60 forward primers for TCR Vbeta segments and 13 reverse primers for TCR Jbeta segments was used. TCRdb obtained this table from immuneACCESS and retained in-frame rearrangements with V and J assigned. These tables miss some clones; where compared with another copy, unresolved V genes account for less than half of the shortfall, and the remainder is unexplained. This sample has about 130,000 clones in its table, and 65% to 85% of those were observed once. The biggest ten clones account for 3% to 4% of the sample. Sequenced material: PBMCs. The receptors stem from a man aged 18 to 29 in good health and CMV-seropositive.

The rearrangement links TRBV6-4 to TRBJ1-1; tentative D call: TRBD1 (6 bases). The CDR3 has 14 amino acids. Trimming left V 6 bases short and J 0 bases short, with 11 bases between. Per germline, CDR1 MRHNA and CDR2 SNTAGT. The CDR3 DNA reads TGTGCCAGCAGACTGGACAGTATGAACACTGAAGCTTTCTTT. This codes for CASRLDSMNTEAFF.

The chain uses TRBV4-3 and TRBJ1-2, with D uncertain. CDR1 is LGHNA, CDR2 YSLEER, per germline. V gave up 0 bases and J gave up 2 bases, with 10 bases separating them. The CDR3 is 15 residues long. The CDR3 region is CASSQDGPGNYGYTF. For the CDR3, the DNA is TGCGCCAGCAGCCAAGACGGCCCGGGAAACTATGGCTACACCTTC.

The V gene is TRBV6-4, the J gene TRBJ2-3, with TRBD2 identical over 8 bases. The CDR3 is made up of 14 amino acids. The trim removed 5 bases at V and 6 bases at J, leaving 7 bases unmatched. Germline loops: CDR1 MRHNA, CDR2 SNTAGT. CDR3 nucleotides: TGTGCCAGCAGTAGCGGGGGAGACCTGGATACGCAGTATTTT. Translation: CASSSGGDLDTQYF.

The chain employs TRBV7-2 and TRBJ2-3, with 7 bases fitting TRBD2. The CDR3 sequence is 15 residues long. V lost 5 bases and J lost 7; bases outside the gene matches: 12. Germline-derived CDR1 and CDR2 are SGHTA and FQGNSA. CDR3 amino acids: CASSEPGWEGHTQYF. For the CDR3, the DNA is TGTGCCAGCAGCGAACCCGGGTGGGAGGGCCATACGCAGTATTTT.

V gene TRBV27 combines with J gene TRBJ2-7, with D possibly TRBD1 on 6 matching bases. V dropped 4 bases and J dropped 5 bases, with 21 bases sitting between them. Per germline, CDR1 MNHEY and CDR2 SMNVEV (reference sequence). The CDR3 is 16 residues long. CDR3 DNA: TGTGCCAGCAGTTCAACAGGGACCCACGTCCTCCACGAGCAGTACTTC. The encoded protein is CASSSTGTHVLHEQYF.

In this sample, this clone turned up a few times. V usage is TRBV29-1 and J usage is TRBJ2-2; D unclear. The CDR3 spans 15 residues. V shed 4 bases and J shed 0 bases, with 12 bases lying between them. Germline V CDR1 and CDR2: SQVTM, ANQGSEA. The CDR3 coding sequence is TGCAGCGTTGGTCACAGAGCCCCGAACACCGGGGAGCTGTTTTTT. This encodes CSVGHRAPNTGELFF.

The chain joins TRBV7-9 to TRBJ2-1; 11 bases align to TRBD2. With V trimmed by 1 base and J by 4 bases, 6 bases remained unmatched. CDR1 is SEHNR and CDR2 is FQNEAQ in the germline V gene (reference sequence). This CDR3 comprises 17 residues. In DNA, the CDR3 is TGTGCCAGCAGCTTAGAACGCACTAGCGGGGGTTACAATGAGCAGTTCTTC. It encodes CASSLERTSGGYNEQFF.

The chain has TRBV9 and TRBJ2-3; no definite D call. CDR3 length: 12 amino acids. Germline V gene lookup returns CDR1 SGDLS and CDR2 YYNGEE. Trimming removed 7 bases from V and 7 bases from J, with 13 bases in between. CDR3 sequence: CASRKTDNTQYF. The CDR3 DNA sequence: TGTGCCAGCCGGAAAACAGACAATACGCAGTATTTT. Full variable domain (outside the CDR3, taken from reference TRBV9 and TRBJ2-3): DSGVTQTPKHLITATGQRVTLRCSPRSGDLSVYWYQQSLDQGLQFLIQYYNGEERAKGNILERFSAQQFPDLHSELNLSSLELGDSALYFCASRKTDNTQYFGPGTRLTVL.

This clone was detected a few times. CDR3 nucleotide sequence: TGTGCCACCAGCAGAAACCGGGGGGACACTGAAGCTTTCTTT. This sequence encodes CATSRNRGDTEAFF. This sequence joins TRBV15 and TRBJ1-1; D is perhaps TRBD1 (5 bases). V was cut by 2 bases and J by 3 bases, with 10 bases left in between. Germline CDR1 LNHNV, CDR2 YYDKDF (reference sequence). The CDR3 loop spans 14 amino acids.

The J gene is TRBJ2-2, the V gene TRBV27; no reliable D call. CDR1 MNHEY and CDR2 SMNVEV come from the germline V gene (reference sequence). This CDR3 comprises 12 residues. V gave up 3 bases and J gave up 6 bases, with 5 bases separating them. DNA of the CDR3: TGTGCCAGCAGTTTCACGGCCGGGGAGCTGTTTTTT. Residues: CASSFTAGELFF.

V is TRBV27 and J is TRBJ2-7; TRBD1 matches 7 bases. Losses at the gene ends were 3 bases for V and 3 bases for J; bases not matched to a gene: 2. This CDR3 is 13 amino acids long. Germline CDR1 is MNHEY and CDR2 is SMNVEV (reference sequence). The CDR3 nucleotides are TGTGCCAGCAGTTTCAGGGACAGCTACGAGCAGTACTTC. Amino acids: CASSFRDSYEQYF.

This clone has a handful of counts. The chain combines TRBV4-1 with TRBJ2-7; 8 nucleotides agree with TRBD2. The germline gives CDR1 MGHRA, CDR2 YSYEKL. J was trimmed by 3 bases and V by 0 bases; bases with no gene match: 19. The CDR3 loop spans 20 amino acids. CDR3 in DNA: TGCGCCAGCAGCCAAGATGTCGGGGGGGGGCCGAATCTTAGGATCTACGAGCAGTACTTC. This translates into CASSQDVGGGPNLRIYEQYF.

The chain has TRBV10-3 and TRBJ2-1; 8 positions agree with TRBD2. The CDR3 contains 17 residues. Looked up from germline, CDR1 is ENHRY and CDR2 is SYGVKD. V lost 0 bases to trimming and J lost 4 bases; unmatched junction nucleotides: 8. The CDR3 loop is CAISESRAGGSYNEQFF. In nucleotides, the CDR3 is TGTGCCATCAGTGAGTCTAGGGCGGGAGGTAGTTACAATGAGCAGTTCTTC.

This clone came up a few times. This sample includes further DNA sequences coding for the same CDR3. The chain recombines TRBV20-1 with TRBJ2-7; unclear D gene. From germline, CDR1 is DFQATT and CDR2 SNEGSKA (reference sequence). The CDR3 sequence is 11 residues long. The germline V and J ends were trimmed by 0 bases and 3 bases, with 3 bases remaining between them. The CDR3 loop reads CSARDLYEQYF. The CDR3 coding sequence is TGCAGTGCTAGAGACCTCTACGAGCAGTACTTC.

The rearrangement links TRBV19 to TRBJ2-1, with 10 bases lining up with TRBD1. Germline values: CDR1 LNHDA, CDR2 SQIVND (reference sequence). The V gene end was trimmed by 7 bases and the J gene end by 9 bases; junction bases not matched to a gene: 21. The CDR3 loop spans 18 amino acids. The DNA for the CDR3 is TGTGCCAGTAAGTCAGGGACAGGGGTTTTGTCCTTACTAAGTGAGCAGTTCTTC. Residues: CASKSGTGVLSLLSEQFF.